A single sample is the source of the 11 T cell receptor beta chains below, sequenced in a study of T-cell memory formation after mild COVID-19. TCRdb reprocessed the 5' RACE reads with MiXCR, giving one entry per CDR3 protein. The sample includes about 60,000 distinct CDR3 sequences, approximately 12% of them seen just once. The sequenced sample consisted of PBMCs or a T cell subset sorted from them (not recorded which). The source is a man between 18 and 35 years old who had mild COVID-19 (a few samples of this study predate the infection). Cell type and time point are not known.

This clonotype occurred many times. V is TRBV7-2 and J is TRBJ2-2; 8 positions agree with TRBD2. Germline lookup yields CDR1 SGHTA and CDR2 FQGNSA. The CDR3 is made up of 16 amino acids. The V segment lost 6 bases and the J segment 0 bases; nucleotides outside the gene matches: 6. DNA for the CDR3: TGTGCCAGCAGGCCTCCGGGACTAGCGAACACCGGGGAGCTGTTTTTT. Translating gives CASRPPGLANTGELFF.

The rearrangement links TRBV20-1 to TRBJ1-1; D may be TRBD1 (5 bases). The length of the CDR3 is 13 residues. Per the germline V gene, CDR1 is DFQATT and CDR2 is SNEGSKA (reference sequence). V was cut by 4 bases and J by 3 bases, with 12 bases left in between. Written as DNA, the CDR3 is TGCAGTGCTACCCCCATGGGGGACACTGAAGCTTTCTTT. The encoded protein is CSATPMGDTEAFF.

The chain links TRBV3-1 to TRBJ2-3; D gene unclear. Trimming removed 4 bases from V and 0 bases from J, with 14 bases in between. Per the germline V gene, CDR1 is LGHDT and CDR2 is YNNKEL (reference sequence). This CDR3 region has 16 residues. The CDR3 DNA reads TGTGCCAGCAGCCCTACCTGGACGGTGAGCACAGATACGCAGTATTTT. Protein product: CASSPTWTVSTDTQYF.

In its sample, this clonotype was seen a few times. The rearrangement joins TRBV5-1 to TRBJ2-7; possibly TRBD1 for D (6 bases). Trimming shortened V by 4 bases and J by 3 bases, and 11 bases separated the two germline ends. This CDR3 is 13 amino acids long. Germline V gene sequence: CDR1 SGHRS, CDR2 YFSETQ. CDR3 sequence: CASSPGTLYEQYF. The DNA of the CDR3 is TGCGCCAGCAGCCCCGGGACACTCTACGAGCAGTACTTC. Together with reference TRBV5-1 and TRBJ2-7, the CDR3 gives the full variable domain: KAGVTQTPRYLIKTRGQQVTLSCSPISGHRSVSWYQQTPGQGLQFLFEYFSETQRNKGNFPGRFSGRQFSNSRSEMNVSTLELGDSALYLCASSPGTLYEQYFGPGTRLTVT.

This clonotype occurred a few times. V usage is TRBV29-1 and J usage is TRBJ2-3; D gene ambiguous. The CDR3 consists of 14 residues. V was trimmed by 4 bases and J by 2 bases, leaving 13 bases between them. Germline V gene lookup returns CDR1 SQVTM and CDR2 ANQGSEA. The CDR3 sequence: CSVVLLGFTDTQYF. DNA of the CDR3: TGCAGCGTTGTCCTGCTGGGATTCACAGATACGCAGTATTTT.

This clonotype rates as medium-sized (0.01 to 0.1%). The gene calls are TRBV5-1 and TRBJ2-7; D gene unclear. Trimming cost V 4 bases and J 7 bases, with 9 bases left between them. Germline CDR1 SGHRS, CDR2 YFSETQ. This CDR3 is 11 amino acids long. DNA for the CDR3: TGCGCCAGCAGCCCCCTCGGAGAGCAGTACTTC. Translated: CASSPLGEQYF.

This clonotype was detected many times. The chain is built from TRBV7-9 and TRBJ2-3; D is undetermined. Germline CDR1 SEHNR, CDR2 FQNEAQ (reference sequence). Trimming left V 3 bases short and J 0 bases short, with 7 bases between. The length of the CDR3 is 14 residues. As DNA, the CDR3 is TGTGCCAGCAGCTTCATAACTAGCACAGATACGCAGTATTTT. It yields the protein CASSFITSTDTQYF.

This clonotype was recorded at least ten times. This rearrangement joins TRBV5-1 to TRBJ2-3, with D unresolved. V lost 4 bases, J lost 2 bases, and 5 bases lay in between. The germline V gene encodes CDR1 SGHRS and CDR2 YFSETQ. The CDR3 runs 12 residues. The CDR3 DNA sequence: TGCGCCAGCAGCCCGAACACAGATACGCAGTATTTT. It yields the protein CASSPNTDTQYF.

J is TRBJ2-3 and V is TRBV4-3; a weak D match, TRBD2 (6 bases). CDR1 is LGHNA and CDR2 is YSLEER in the germline V gene. V shed 1 base and J shed 0 bases, with 11 bases lying between them. This CDR3 region has 16 residues. The CDR3 region is CASSQAGGASTDTQYF. The CDR3 DNA reads TGCGCCAGCAGCCAAGCTGGAGGGGCGAGCACAGATACGCAGTATTTT.

This clonotype was observed at least ten times. The V call is TRBV12-3 or TRBV12-4, the J call TRBJ1-5; TRBD1 is a possible D gene (5 bases). Trimming stripped 1 base from V and 3 bases from J, with 10 bases between. The CDR3 contains 15 residues. The CDR3 protein is CASSLVLQDNQPQHF. In DNA, the CDR3 is TGTGCCAGCAGTTTAGTTCTACAGGACAATCAGCCCCAGCATTTT.

This clonotype was observed a handful of times. This chain connects TRBV27 to TRBJ2-1, with 14 positions matching TRBD2. The length of the CDR3 is 18 residues. J gave up 2 bases and V 5 bases, and 8 bases lay outside the gene matches. Germline V gene lookup returns CDR1 MNHEY and CDR2 SMNVEV (reference sequence). The CDR3 DNA follows: TGTGCCAGCAGTCCCGGGACTAGCGGGGGTTGCGCCTACAATGAGCAGTTCTTC. It yields the protein CASSPGTSGGCAYNEQFF.